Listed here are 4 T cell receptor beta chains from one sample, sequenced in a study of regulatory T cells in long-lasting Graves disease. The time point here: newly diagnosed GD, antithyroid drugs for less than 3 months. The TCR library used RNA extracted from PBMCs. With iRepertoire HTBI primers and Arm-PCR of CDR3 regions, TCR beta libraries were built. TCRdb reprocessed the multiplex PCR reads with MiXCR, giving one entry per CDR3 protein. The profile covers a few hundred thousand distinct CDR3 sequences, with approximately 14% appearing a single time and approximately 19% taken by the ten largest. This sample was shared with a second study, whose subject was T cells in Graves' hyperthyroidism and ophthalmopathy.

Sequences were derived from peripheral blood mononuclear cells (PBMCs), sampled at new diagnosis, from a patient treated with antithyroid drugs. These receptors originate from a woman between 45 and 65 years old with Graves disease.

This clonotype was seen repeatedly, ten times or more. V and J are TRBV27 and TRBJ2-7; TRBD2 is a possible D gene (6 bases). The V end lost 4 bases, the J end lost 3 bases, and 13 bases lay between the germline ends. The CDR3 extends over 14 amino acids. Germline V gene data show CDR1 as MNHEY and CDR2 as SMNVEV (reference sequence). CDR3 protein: CASSSGTGLYEQYF. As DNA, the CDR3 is TGTGCCAGCAGTTCCGGGACTGGCCTCTACGAGCAGTACTTC.

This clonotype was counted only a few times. The CDR3 nucleotides read TGTGCCAGCAGTTTCCAGGGACAGTCGAACACCGGGGAGCTGTTTTTT. It encodes CASSFQGQSNTGELFF. The gene calls are TRBV28 and TRBJ2-2, with TRBD1 matching 7 bases. The length of the CDR3 is 16 residues. The trim removed 3 bases at V and 0 bases at J, leaving 4 bases unmatched. CDR1 is MDHEN, CDR2 SYDVKM, per germline.

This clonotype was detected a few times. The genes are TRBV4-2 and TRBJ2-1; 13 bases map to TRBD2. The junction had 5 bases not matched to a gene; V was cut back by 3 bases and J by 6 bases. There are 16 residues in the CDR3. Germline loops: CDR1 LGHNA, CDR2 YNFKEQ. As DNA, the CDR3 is TGTGCCAGCAGCCACCCGGGACTAGCGGGACCCAATGAGCAGTTCTTC. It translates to CASSHPGLAGPNEQFF.

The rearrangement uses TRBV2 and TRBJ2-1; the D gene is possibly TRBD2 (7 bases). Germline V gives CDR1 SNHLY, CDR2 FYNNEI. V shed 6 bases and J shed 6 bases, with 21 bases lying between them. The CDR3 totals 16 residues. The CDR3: CASSSLLSRGGNEQFF. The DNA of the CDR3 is TGTGCCAGCAGCTCTCTTCTTTCTAGGGGGGGCAATGAGCAGTTCTTC.